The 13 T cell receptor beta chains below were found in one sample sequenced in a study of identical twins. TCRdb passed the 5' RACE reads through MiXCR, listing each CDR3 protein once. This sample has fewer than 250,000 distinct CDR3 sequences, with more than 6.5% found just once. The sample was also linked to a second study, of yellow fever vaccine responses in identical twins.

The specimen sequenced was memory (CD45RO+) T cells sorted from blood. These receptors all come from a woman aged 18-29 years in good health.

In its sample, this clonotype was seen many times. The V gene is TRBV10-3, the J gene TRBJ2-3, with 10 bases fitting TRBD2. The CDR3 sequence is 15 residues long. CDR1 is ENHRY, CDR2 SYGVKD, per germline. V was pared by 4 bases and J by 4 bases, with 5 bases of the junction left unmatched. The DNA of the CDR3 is TGTGCCATCAGTGTGGGGACTAGCGACGCAGATACGCAGTATTTT. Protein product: CAISVGTSDADTQYF.

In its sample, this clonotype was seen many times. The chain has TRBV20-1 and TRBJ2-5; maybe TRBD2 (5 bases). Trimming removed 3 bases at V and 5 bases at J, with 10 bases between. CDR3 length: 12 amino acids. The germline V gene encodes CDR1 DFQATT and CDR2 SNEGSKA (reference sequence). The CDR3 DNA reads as TGCAGTGCTAGGCTAGCCGGGGAGACCCAGTACTTC. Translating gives CSARLAGETQYF.

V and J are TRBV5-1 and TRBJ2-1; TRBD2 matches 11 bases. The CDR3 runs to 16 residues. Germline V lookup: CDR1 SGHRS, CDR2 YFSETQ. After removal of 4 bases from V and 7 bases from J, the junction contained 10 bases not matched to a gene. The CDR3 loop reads CASSANSGGAGNEQFF. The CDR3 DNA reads TGCGCCAGCAGCGCAAATAGCGGGGGGGCCGGGAATGAGCAGTTCTTC.

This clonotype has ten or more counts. The CDR3 DNA follows: TGTGCCAGCACCTCAGACACGTACACCGGGGAGCTGTTTTTT. This translates into CASTSDTYTGELFF. This rearrangement joins TRBV27 to TRBJ2-2; D remains unclear. With 7 bases removed from V and 3 bases from J, the gap between germline ends came to 12 bases. This CDR3 spans 14 amino acids. Germline-derived CDR1 and CDR2 are MNHEY and SMNVEV (reference sequence).

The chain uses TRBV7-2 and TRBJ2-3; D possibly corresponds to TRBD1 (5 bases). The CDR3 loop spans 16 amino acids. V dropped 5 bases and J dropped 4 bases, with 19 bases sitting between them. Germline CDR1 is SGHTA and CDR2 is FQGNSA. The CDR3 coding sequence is TGTGCCAGCAGCCGACTTAGGGGAATCCTTTCAGATACGCAGTATTTT. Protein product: CASSRLRGILSDTQYF. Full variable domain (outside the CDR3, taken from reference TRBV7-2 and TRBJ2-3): GAGVSQSPSNKVTEKGKDVELRCDPISGHTALYWYRQSLGQGLEFLIYFQGNSAPDKSGLPSDRFSAERTGGSVSTLTIQRTQQEDSAVYLCASSRLRGILSDTQYFGPGTRLTVL.

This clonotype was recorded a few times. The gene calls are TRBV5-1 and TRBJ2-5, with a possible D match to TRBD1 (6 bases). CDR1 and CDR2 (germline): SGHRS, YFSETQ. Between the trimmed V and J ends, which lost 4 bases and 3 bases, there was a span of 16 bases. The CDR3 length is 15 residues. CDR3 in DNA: TGCGCCAGCAGCACATCGACAGGAGACAAAGAGACCCAGTACTTC. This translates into CASSTSTGDKETQYF.

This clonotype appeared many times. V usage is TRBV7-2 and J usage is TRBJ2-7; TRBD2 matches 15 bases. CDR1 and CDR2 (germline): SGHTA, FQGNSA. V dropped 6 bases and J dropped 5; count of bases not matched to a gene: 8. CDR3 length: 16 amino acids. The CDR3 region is CASRLGGLAGGHEQYF. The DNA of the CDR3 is TGTGCCAGCAGACTAGGCGGACTAGCGGGAGGGCACGAGCAGTACTTC.

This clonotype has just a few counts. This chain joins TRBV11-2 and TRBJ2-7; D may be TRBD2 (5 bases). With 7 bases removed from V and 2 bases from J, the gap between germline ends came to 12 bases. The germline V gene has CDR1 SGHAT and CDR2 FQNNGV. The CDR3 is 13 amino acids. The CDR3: CASTKSGAYEQYF. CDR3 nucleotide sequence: TGTGCCAGCACCAAGAGCGGAGCCTACGAGCAGTACTTC.

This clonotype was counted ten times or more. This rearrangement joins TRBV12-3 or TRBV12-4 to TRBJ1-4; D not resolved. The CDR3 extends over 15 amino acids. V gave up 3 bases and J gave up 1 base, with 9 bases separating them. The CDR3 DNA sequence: TGTGCCAGCAGTTTGAACGGCCAAACTAATGAAAAACTGTTTTTT. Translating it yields CASSLNGQTNEKLFF.

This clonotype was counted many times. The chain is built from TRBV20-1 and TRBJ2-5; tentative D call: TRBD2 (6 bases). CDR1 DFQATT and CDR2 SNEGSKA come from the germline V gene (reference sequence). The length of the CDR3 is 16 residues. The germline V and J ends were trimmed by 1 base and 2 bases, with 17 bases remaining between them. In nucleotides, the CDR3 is TGCAGTGCTAGAGCGGGTGGTGGCGGGGAGCAAGAGACCCAGTACTTC. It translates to CSARAGGGGEQETQYF.

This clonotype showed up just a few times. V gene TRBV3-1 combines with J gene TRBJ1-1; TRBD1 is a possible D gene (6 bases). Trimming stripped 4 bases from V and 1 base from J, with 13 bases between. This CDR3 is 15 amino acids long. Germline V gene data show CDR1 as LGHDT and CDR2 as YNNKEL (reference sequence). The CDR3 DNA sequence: TGTGCCAGCAGCCTGAGGGGGGGGAAGAACACTGAAGCTTTCTTT. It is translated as CASSLRGGKNTEAFF.

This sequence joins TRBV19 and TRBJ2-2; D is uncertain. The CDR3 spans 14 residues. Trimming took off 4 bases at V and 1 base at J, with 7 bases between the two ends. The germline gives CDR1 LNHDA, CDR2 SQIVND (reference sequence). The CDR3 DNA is TGTGCCAGTAGTACCTCACTGAACACCGGGGAGCTGTTTTTT. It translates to CASSTSLNTGELFF.

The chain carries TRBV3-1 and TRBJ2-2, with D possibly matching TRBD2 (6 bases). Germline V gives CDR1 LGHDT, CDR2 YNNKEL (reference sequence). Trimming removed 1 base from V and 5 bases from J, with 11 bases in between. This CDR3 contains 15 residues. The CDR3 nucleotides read TGTGCCAGCAGCCAAGTAAAGGGAGGTACCGGGGAGCTGTTTTTT. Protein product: CASSQVKGGTGELFF.